The 7 T cell receptor beta chains presented below share a single source sample, sequenced in a study of CD4 T cells in relation to SARS-CoV-2 and coronaviruses. Their antigen targets remain unknown. Produced via immunoSEQ multiplex PCR; TCRdb's table is partial and in-frame only. The sample holds roughly 19,000 clones, just under 80% seen once. Unexposed donor CD4+ T cells date from about 2011-2018, before the COVID-19 pandemic. After approximately 10 days of culture, CD4+ T cells were isolated. Material: CD4+ T cells from PBMCs, cultured in vitro. The receptors were gathered from a human donor in good health.

The chain recombines TRBV19 with TRBJ2-1; no clear D. Trimming took off 1 base at V and 0 bases at J, with 7 bases between the two ends. CDR3 length: 15 amino acids. Looked up from germline, CDR1 is LNHDA and CDR2 is SQIVND (reference sequence). Here the CDR3 reads CASSIGGTSYNEQFF. The DNA of the CDR3 is TGTGCCAGTAGTATAGGAGGAACCTCCTACAATGAGCAGTTCTTC.

V is TRBV19 and J is TRBJ1-2, with TRBD1 matching over 7 bases. The V gene end was trimmed by 4 bases and the J gene end by 0 bases; junction bases not matched to a gene: 5. This CDR3 is 15 amino acids long. Germline CDR1 reads LNHDA; CDR2 reads SQIVND (reference sequence). CDR3 loop: CASSTKQGTNYGYTF. CDR3 DNA sequence: TGTGCCAGTAGTACTAAACAGGGGACTAACTATGGCTACACCTTC.

This clone was observed a handful of times. The rearrangement uses TRBV3-1 (or the pseudogene TRBV3-2) and TRBJ1-2, with a possible D match to TRBD1 (5 bases). CDR3 size: 13 residues. The ends were cut back, 5 bases at V and 5 bases at J, with 12 bases in the middle. Per germline, CDR1 LGHDT and CDR2 YNNKEL (reference sequence). DNA of the CDR3: TGTGCCAGCAGCGAAGCCGGGACGTATGGCTACACCTTC. It is translated as CASSEAGTYGYTF.

V and J are TRBV6-5 and TRBJ1-6; D gene uncertain. This CDR3 comprises 14 residues. The germline V and J ends were trimmed by 6 bases and 0 bases, with 6 bases remaining between them. Germline assignment: CDR1 MNHEY and CDR2 SVGAGI. Here the CDR3 DNA reads TGTGCCAGCAGCCTACTCTCCTATAATTCACCCCTCCACTTT. This codes for CASSLLSYNSPLHF.

This chain connects TRBV6-5 to TRBJ2-5; maybe TRBD1 (6 bases). Germline V gene sequence: CDR1 MNHEY, CDR2 SVGAGI. The CDR3 is 15 amino acids. V gave up 6 bases and J gave up 1 base, with 15 bases separating them. In nucleotides, the CDR3 is TGTGCCAGCAGCCTGTCGACAGGCCGCCAAGAGACCCAGTACTTC. Translation gives CASSLSTGRQETQYF.

This clone was seen a handful of times. The rearrangement links TRBV28 to TRBJ2-7; D might be TRBD1 (6 bases). This CDR3 is 14 amino acids long. Trimming took off 2 bases at V and 5 bases at J, with 13 bases between the two ends. CDR1 is MDHEN and CDR2 is SYDVKM in the germline V gene. The CDR3 bases are TGTGCCAGCAGTTTAGGGGGACACGAGGACGAGCAGTACTTC. Encoded protein: CASSLGGHEDEQYF. Full variable domain (outside the CDR3, taken from reference TRBV28 and TRBJ2-7): DVKVTQSSRYLVKRTGEKVFLECVQDMDHENMFWYRQDPGLGLRLIYFSYDVKMKEKGDIPEGYSVSREKKERFSLILESASTNQTSMYLCASSLGGHEDEQYFGPGTRLTVT.

The chain has TRBV21-1 and TRBJ2-2; whether TRBD2, the table's D call, matches the DNA was not checked. TRBV21-1 is a known pseudogene. The CDR3 sequence is 17 residues long. CDR3 coding DNA: TGTGCCAGCACAGGGCGAGGGCTAGCGGGAGACACCGGGGAGCTGTTTTTT. As protein: CASTGRGLAGDTGELFF.